The source of this T cell receptor beta chain is a study of T-cell reconstitution after alpha-beta-depleted transplantation in children. This clonotype occurred many times. The CDR3 sequence is 15 residues long. V was trimmed by 7 bases and J by 5 bases, leaving 24 bases between them. CDR1 is SQVTM and CDR2 is ANQGSEA in the germline V gene. Unique molecular identifiers were used in preparing the TCRbeta library. Using its own MiXCR run on the PCR reads, TCRdb lists one record per CDR3 protein. The sample shows approximately 800,000 distinct CDR3 sequences, roughly 15% of them seen only once. Sample: PBMCs, mostly from graft donor cells, taken 360 days after TCRalphabeta/CD19-depleted stem cell transplant. The TCR comes from a male patient between 5 and 17 years old who had a stem cell transplant for acute lymphoblastic leukemia, so the T cells may come from the graft donor. The rearrangement uses TRBV29-1 and TRBJ2-7, with a weak D call TRBD1 (6 bases). In nucleotides, the CDR3 is TGCAGCGCCCGAGGTCAGGGGCTTAACCCCCACGAGCAGTACTTC. Residues: CSARGQGLNPHEQYF.